Presented here are 16 T cell receptor beta chains from one specimen sequenced in a study of control samples from healthy donors and cancer patients. The repertoire was sequenced with immunoSEQ multiplex PCR; TCRdb's copy has only in-frame clones and lacks some. The top ten clones hold about 3.2% of a sample with some 130,000 clones, 88% of them seen once. The sample consisted of blood. Source of these receptors: a middle-aged man in good health.

The table lists this clone with a few counts. The J gene is TRBJ1-1, the V gene TRBV25-1; maybe TRBD1 (5 bases). Germline CDR1 reads MGHDK; CDR2 reads SYGVNS. With 4 bases removed from V and 0 bases from J, the gap between germline ends came to 9 bases. This CDR3 is built from 14 residues. The CDR3 region has the DNA TGTGCCAGCAGTGCAGGGAAAATGAACACTGAAGCTTTCTTT. Translating it yields CASSAGKMNTEAFF.

V and J are TRBV7-8 and TRBJ2-7; D unclear. This CDR3 region has 14 residues. Trimming left V 5 bases short and J 2 bases short, with 13 bases between. Germline V gene data show CDR1 as SGHVS and CDR2 as FQNEAQ. CDR3 DNA sequence: TGTGCCAGCAGCCCTCTTCTAGGGACCTACGAGCAGTACTTC. It encodes CASSPLLGTYEQYF.

The CDR3 DNA sequence: TGTGCCACCAGGGCGGCAGTGAACACTGAAGCTTTCTTT. Protein sequence: CATRAAVNTEAFF. The chain recombines TRBV24-1 with TRBJ1-1; no clear D gene. The CDR3 is 13 residues long. Germline loops: CDR1 KGHDR, CDR2 SFDVKD. Trimming removed 7 bases at V and 0 bases at J, with 8 bases between.

The CDR3 sequence: CASSSGRRGSDEQFF. In nucleotides, the CDR3 is TGTGCCAGCAGCTCAGGACGGCGGGGGTCGGATGAGCAGTTCTTC. This sequence joins TRBV5-5 and TRBJ2-1; 7 nucleotides align to TRBD2. The CDR3 runs 15 residues. The V segment lost 3 bases and the J segment 8 bases; nucleotides outside the gene matches: 11. From germline, CDR1 is SGHKS and CDR2 YYEKEE (reference sequence).

V is TRBV5-1 and J is TRBJ2-3, with D possibly TRBD2 on 5 matching bases. Trimming left V 10 bases short and J 1 base short, with 19 bases between. CDR3 length: 15 residues. Germline CDR1 reads SGHRS; CDR2 reads YFSETQ. The CDR3 coding sequence is TGCGCCTCCCGGTCAGCGGCAAGCCGCACAGATACGCAGTATTTT. This codes for CASRSAASRTDTQYF.

This clone appeared a single time. J is TRBJ1-2 and V is TRBV6-4; 8 bases are a match to TRBD1. The CDR3 has 14 residues. Trimming removed 11 bases from V and 4 bases from J; junction bases left unmatched: 12. Looked up from germline, CDR1 is MRHNA and CDR2 is SNTAGT. The CDR3: CARTTDRVGYGYTF. CDR3 coding DNA: TGTGCCCGCACGACGGACAGGGTGGGCTATGGCTACACCTTC.

The rearrangement joins TRBV3-1 (or the pseudogene TRBV3-2) to TRBJ1-1; TRBD1 matches 7 bases. The length of the CDR3 is 18 residues. The V segment lost 4 bases and the J segment 0 bases; nucleotides outside the gene matches: 14. From germline, CDR1 is LGHDT and CDR2 YNNKEL (reference sequence). The CDR3 is CASSLRQGRRKVNTEAFF. The CDR3 region has the DNA TGTGCCAGCAGCCTCAGACAGGGAAGGCGCAAGGTGAACACTGAAGCTTTCTTT.

This clone was seen just once. V and J are TRBV5-1 and TRBJ1-5, with D perhaps TRBD1 (5 bases). The CDR3 is 15 residues long. Trimming took off 1 base at V and 4 bases at J, with 12 bases between the two ends. CDR1 is SGHRS and CDR2 is YFSETQ in the germline V gene. Written as DNA, the CDR3 is TGCGCCAGCAGCTTGCGAGGAGACAGAAATCAGCCCCAGCATTTT. Translating it yields CASSLRGDRNQPQHF.

The genes are TRBV11-3 and TRBJ1-1, with D unresolved. Trimming removed 5 bases from V and 3 bases from J, with 7 bases in between. Per germline, CDR1 SGHNT and CDR2 YENEEA. There are 12 residues in the CDR3. CDR3 amino acids: CASSTRDTEAFF. The CDR3, as DNA: TGTGCCAGCAGCACTCGGGACACTGAAGCTTTCTTT.

The rearrangement links TRBV5-1 to TRBJ1-2; possibly TRBD1 for D (6 bases). The CDR3 length is 16 residues. The germline V gene has CDR1 SGHRS and CDR2 YFSETQ. Between the trimmed V and J ends, which lost 4 bases and 0 bases, there was a span of 16 bases. DNA for the CDR3: TGCGCCAGCAGCCCCAGGGGTCCGTTAGCTAACTATGGCTACACCTTC. Amino acid sequence: CASSPRGPLANYGYTF. The complete variable domain, with remaining parts taken from reference TRBV5-1 and TRBJ1-2, reads KAGVTQTPRYLIKTRGQQVTLSCSPISGHRSVSWYQQTPGQGLQFLFEYFSETQRNKGNFPGRFSGRQFSNSRSEMNVSTLELGDSALYLCASSPRGPLANYGYTFGSGTRLTVV.

V is TRBV11-3 and J is TRBJ1-1; D possibly corresponds to TRBD1 (6 bases). The germline V and J ends were trimmed by 5 bases and 5 bases, with 15 bases remaining between them. This CDR3 is built from 14 residues. CDR1 and CDR2 (germline): SGHNT, YENEEA. CDR3 nucleotide sequence: TGTGCCAGCAGCGACCCAGGGGATAGAACTGAAGCTTTCTTT. Translation: CASSDPGDRTEAFF.

This chain uses TRBV7-3 with TRBJ2-1, with 7 positions matching TRBD1. After removal of 4 bases from V and 7 bases from J, the junction contained 4 bases not matched to a gene. The CDR3 has 13 residues. Germline lookup yields CDR1 SGHTA and CDR2 FQGTGA. The CDR3, as DNA: TGTGCCAGCAGCTACGACAGGGCAAATGAGCAGTTCTTC. Encoded protein: CASSYDRANEQFF.

The V gene is TRBV6-5, the J gene TRBJ1-5, with 8 bases identical to TRBD1. V was clipped by 6 bases and J by 7 bases; unmatched bases: 8. This CDR3 spans 14 amino acids. CDR1 is MNHEY and CDR2 is SVGAGI in the germline V gene. In DNA, the CDR3 is TGTGCCAGCAGACCTACAGGGGGAGGACAGCCCCAGCATTTT. Its translation: CASRPTGGGQPQHF.

This clone has only one observation. The J gene is TRBJ1-1, the V gene TRBV24-1, with TRBD1 matching 7 bases. CDR3 size: 15 residues. V shed 5 bases, J shed 3 bases, and the junction held 8 bases outside the gene matches. Germline-derived CDR1 and CDR2 are KGHDR and SFDVKD. CDR3 coding DNA: TGTGCCACCAGTGCTACGGGACAGCTTTACACTGAAGCTTTCTTT. Its protein product is CATSATGQLYTEAFF.

The genes are TRBV5-5 and TRBJ1-1; the match to TRBD1 covers 8 bases. V shed 4 bases, J shed 1 base, and the junction held 3 bases outside the gene matches. Looked up from germline, CDR1 is SGHKS and CDR2 is YYEKEE (reference sequence). CDR3 length: 14 amino acids. CDR3 nucleotides: TGTGCCAGCAGCGCCGGGACAGGGAACACTGAAGCTTTCTTT. Translation gives CASSAGTGNTEAFF.

The rearrangement uses TRBV27 and TRBJ2-7; TRBD1 aligns across 8 bases. V shed 2 bases, J shed 2 bases, and the junction held 2 bases outside the gene matches. CDR3 size: 14 residues. The germline V gene encodes CDR1 MNHEY and CDR2 SMNVEV (reference sequence). The CDR3 spells CASSLRTGTYEQYF. The CDR3 bases are TGTGCCAGCAGTTTAAGGACAGGGACCTACGAGCAGTACTTC.